Detailed here is one T cell receptor beta chain. In this sample, this clonotype turned up many times. Its antigen specificity is not known. No per-base quality is available; no much larger clone lies one base away. Set within a cohort of healthcare workers in London, UK, this nested case-control study involved weekly PCR testing of nasopharyngeal swabs along with blood sampling. Between 23 and 31 March 2020, the week of the UK lockdown, healthcare workers were enrolled and then followed up weekly for as long as 16 weeks. Reading from cysteine to phenylalanine, the CDR3 counts 15 amino acids. The CDR3 DNA has 45 bases and is translated from base 1. A distance of 10 bases separates the germline ends of V and J, which lose 2 bases and 0 bases respectively. As encoded in the germline V gene, CDR1 is MDHEN while CDR2 is SYDVKM. The data originate from a study of early T cells in non-severe SARS-CoV-2 infection (dated by TCRdb to the early 2020s). The study in broad terms: Bulk RNA from unsorted whole blood was used for TCR sequencing, so alpha and beta chains could not be paired.

Library prep was done by 5' RACE. The sample was run on a NextSeq 500. The TCR library protocol attached unique molecular identifiers to individual cDNA molecules to correct for sequencing error and PCR bias. Both TCR alpha and beta chains were sequenced, and tight co-correlation was observed between alpha and beta sequence abundances in each sample. As for how the authors treated the data: V gene, J gene and CDR3 annotation of TCR sequences was performed with Decombinator V4. Expanded TCRs were defined as changing significantly between any two time points under a Poisson model with p below 0.0001. Abundances of TCRs were expressed as counts per million after normalisation to the total number of TCRs sequenced in each sample. MAIT TCRs were defined by TRAV1-2 paired with TRAJ12, TRAJ20 or TRAJ33, and iNKT TCRs by TRAV10 paired with TRAJ18. VDJdb, accessed 1 November 2021, was searched for CMV, EBV and SARS-CoV-2 annotated TCRs, with TCRs annotated for multiple antigens excluded. Using fastp trimming at Q25 and MiXCR clonotype assembly, TCRdb reanalyzed the public sequencing data and kept in-frame beta chains. CDR3 protein sequences are deduplicated, and each keeps its most common genes and DNA. These V and J calls rely on TCRdb rather than the paper's analysis. The sample table lists 40,000 to 55,000 distinct CDR3 sequences, 23% of them with a count of one. Together, the top ten hold under 6% of the sample.

Study-level results and caveats: VDJdb matching was skewed toward anti-spike CD8 responses and likely underestimated virus-specific expansions by missing private and CD4 specificities.

The V and J segments used are TRBV28 and TRBJ1-1, with the D gene not confidently named. This clonotype originated in an adult who was a healthcare worker with PCR-confirmed SARS-CoV-2 infection or an uninfected control (not recorded which). The sequenced sample was whole blood, obtained at baseline. Here the CDR3 is given as CASSLLEVMNTEAFF. Here is the DNA: TGTGCCAGCAGTTTACTGGAGGTGATGAACACTGAAGCTTTCTTT.